Presented here are 4 T cell receptor beta chains from one specimen sequenced in a study of blood T cell repertoires in COVID-19 (dated by TCRdb to between 2020 and 2021). Libraries were made using the immunoSEQ multiplex PCR assay. The clones in this table, taken by TCRdb from immuneACCESS, are in-frame only. Not every clone is retained; where verified, under half of the shortfall comes from an unresolved V gene, and the cause of the rest is unknown. In all, the sample holds about 180,000 clones, and approximately 85% of those were seen once. The ten largest clones capture 11% of the sample. Source material: peripheral blood. The receptor source for this set is a human donor with active or convalescent COVID-19. The donor label of this sample is uncertain.

This sequence joins TRBV18 and TRBJ2-7; TRBD1 matches at 7 bases. Germline values: CDR1 KGHSH, CDR2 LQKENI. Trimming cost V 6 bases and J 3 bases; bases outside gene matches: 11. The CDR3 loop spans 15 amino acids. The CDR3 reads CASSPSGTVVYEQYF. CDR3 nucleotides: TGTGCCAGCTCCCCCTCCGGGACAGTGGTCTACGAGCAGTACTTC.

This rearrangement joins TRBV4-1 to TRBJ2-7; a weak D match, TRBD2 (5 bases). The germline V gene encodes CDR1 MGHRA and CDR2 YSYEKL. CDR3 size: 15 residues. V lost 3 bases to trimming and J lost 3 bases, with 15 bases between them. The CDR3 nucleotides read TGCGCCAGCAGCCACACAGACGGGGAAGTCTACGAGCAGTACTTC. It translates to CASSHTDGEVYEQYF.

The rearrangement joins TRBV7-2 to TRBJ2-6; 8 nucleotides line up with TRBD1. Germline V lookup: CDR1 SGHTA, CDR2 FQGNSA. This CDR3 region has 19 residues. The trim removed 5 bases at V and 0 bases at J, leaving 12 bases unmatched. DNA of the CDR3: TGTGCCAGCAGCCAAATACGTACAGGGGGATACTCTGGGGCCAACGTCCTGACTTTC. As protein: CASSQIRTGGYSGANVLTF.

The chain's CDR3 is CASRVSGNSGETQYF. CDR3 coding DNA: TGTGCCAGCAGGGTTAGCGGGAACAGTGGAGAGACCCAGTACTTC. This chain connects TRBV2 to TRBJ2-5; 8 bases are shared with TRBD2. The CDR3 covers 15 residues. CDR1 and CDR2 (germline): SNHLY, FYNNEI. With V trimmed by 6 bases and J by 4 bases, 10 bases remained unmatched.